These 29 T cell receptor beta chains share one sample of origin, sequenced in a study of blood T cells in healthy people across ages. PCR was performed a second time for about 7 to 11 cycles using a sample-barcoded 5' primer and a J-beta primer mix. TCRdb reanalysed the 5' RACE reads using MiXCR and keeps one entry per CDR3 protein. The table shows around 500,000 distinct CDR3 sequences, with about a quarter occurring only once. This same sample was also taken into another study, of T cells of mothers and their children.

The specimen sequenced was blood. The source of these receptors is a boy aged 2 to 10 in good health.

The chain combines TRBV5-5 with TRBJ2-2, with D maybe TRBD1 (6 bases). V was cut by 2 bases and J by 2 bases, with 22 bases left in between. Germline assignment: CDR1 SGHKS and CDR2 YYEKEE (reference sequence). The CDR3 consists of 19 residues. This CDR3 reads CASSFGWGPNYSNTGELFF. The CDR3 coding sequence is TGTGCCAGCAGCTTTGGTTGGGGGCCGAACTACTCAAACACCGGGGAGCTGTTTTTT.

The rearrangement links TRBV10-3 to TRBJ2-2; 7 bases match TRBD2. The CDR3 has 15 amino acids. The V and J ends lost 3 bases and 4 bases, in that order; junction bases with no gene match: 5. Germline V gene sequence: CDR1 ENHRY, CDR2 SYGVKD. CDR3 loop: CAISDLAERTGELFF. The CDR3 bases are TGTGCCATCAGTGATCTAGCGGAGCGCACCGGGGAGCTGTTTTTT.

This chain links TRBV12-3 or TRBV12-4 with TRBJ2-2; TRBD2 matches 8 bases. This CDR3 comprises 17 residues. J gave up 5 bases and V 5 bases, and 13 bases lay outside the gene matches. Here the CDR3 DNA reads TGTGCCAGCAGTCATGGCGGACTAGCACTGACTACCGGGGAGCTGTTTTTT. Protein: CASSHGGLALTTGELFF.

This clonotype was counted between two and nine times. The V and J genes are TRBV3-1 and TRBJ2-7, with 12 nucleotides matching TRBD1. After removal of 3 bases from V and 6 bases from J, the junction contained 3 bases not matched to a gene. The CDR3 is made up of 14 amino acids. Germline CDR1 and CDR2: LGHDT and YNNKEL (reference sequence). The CDR3 DNA reads TGTGCCAGCAGCCACCGGGACAGGGGGCGCGAGCAGTACTTC. This encodes CASSHRDRGREQYF.

This clonotype was detected only a few times. The V gene is TRBV4-3, the J gene TRBJ1-4, with D possibly being TRBD1 (6 bases). Germline CDR1 reads LGHNA; CDR2 reads YSLEER. The CDR3 runs 15 residues. Trimming took off 0 bases at V and 3 bases at J, with 8 bases between the two ends. CDR3 in amino acids: CASSQDNRANEKLFF. The CDR3 nucleotides are TGCGCCAGCAGCCAAGATAACAGGGCTAATGAAAAACTGTTTTTT.

This clonotype was counted only a few times. J is TRBJ1-2 and V is TRBV12-3 or TRBV12-4, with 9 bases identical to TRBD1. J gave up 7 bases and V 5 bases, and 5 bases lay outside the gene matches. This CDR3 spans 13 amino acids. The CDR3 protein is CASSRDRACGYTF. The CDR3 region has the DNA TGTGCCAGCAGTCGGGACAGGGCCTGTGGCTACACCTTC.

This rearrangement joins TRBV12-3 or TRBV12-4 to TRBJ1-2, with D unresolved. The V end lost 5 bases, the J end lost 5 bases, and 12 bases lay between the germline ends. CDR3 length equals 13 residues. The CDR3 nucleotides read TGTGCCAGCAGTCGGGAGAGCGGTTATGGCTACACCTTC. This gives the protein CASSRESGYGYTF.

The rearrangement uses TRBV4-2 and TRBJ1-3, with 7 positions matching TRBD1. With V trimmed by 5 bases and J by 5 bases, 3 bases remained unmatched. Germline CDR1 and CDR2: LGHNA and YNFKEQ. The CDR3 loop spans 13 amino acids. The CDR3 loop reads CASSSTGRNTIYF. The CDR3 nucleotides are TGTGCCAGCAGCTCGACAGGGCGAAACACCATATATTTT.

In its sample, this clonotype was seen a few times. The rearrangement links TRBV7-2 to TRBJ2-5, with 9 bases that match TRBD1. The J call may not be correct, given that the DNA end is closer to TRBJ2-7. Germline CDR1 and CDR2: SGHTA and FQGNSA. The CDR3 sequence is 16 residues long. CDR3 sequence: CASSLVGTGKLYEQYF. The CDR3 DNA sequence: TGTGCCAGCAGCTTAGTGGGGACAGGGAAATTGTACGAGCAGTACTTC.

Remarks on this clonotype: A much bigger clone sits one base away, suggesting this may be a read error. The CDR3 DNA is TGTGCTAGTGCTTCACAGGGGCCGAGCACTGAAGCTTTCTTT. It specifies CASASQGPSTEAFF. V gene TRBV12-5 combines with J gene TRBJ1-1, with 7 positions matching TRBD1. Germline CDR1 and CDR2: LGHNT and FRNRAP. The junction had 9 bases not matched to a gene; V was cut back by 7 bases and J by 4 bases. CDR3 length: 14 amino acids.

The chain has TRBV5-1 and TRBJ2-7; possibly TRBD2 for D (5 bases). The CDR3 length is 15 residues. V lost 5 bases, J lost 4 bases, and 19 bases lay in between. CDR1 and CDR2 from the germline V gene are SGHRS and YFSETQ. For the CDR3, the DNA is TGCGCCAGCAGGTCCGGTAGCGCCTCATTTTACGAGCAGTACTTC. Translation: CASRSGSASFYEQYF.

This chain joins TRBV30 and TRBJ2-1; the D gene is possibly TRBD1 (6 bases). Germline V gene data show CDR1 as GTSNPN and CDR2 as SVGIG (reference sequence). V was clipped by 4 bases and J by 2 bases, with 9 bases between them. This CDR3 is built from 13 residues. The CDR3 is CAWMGAPYNEQFF. In DNA form, the CDR3 reads TGTGCCTGGATGGGGGCCCCCTACAATGAGCAGTTCTTC.

V gene TRBV20-1 combines with J gene TRBJ2-5; 11 positions agree with TRBD2. Trimming at V came to 3 bases and at J to 5 bases, leaving 5 bases not matched to a gene. Germline V lookup: CDR1 DFQATT, CDR2 SNEGSKA (reference sequence). The CDR3 contains 14 residues. The CDR3 DNA reads as TGCAGTGCTAGGACTAGCGGGATAATCGAGACCCAGTACTTC. This translates into CSARTSGIIETQYF.

The chain joins TRBV29-1 to TRBJ2-3; possible D gene TRBD2, 5 bases. Germline V lookup: CDR1 SQVTM, CDR2 ANQGSEA. The ends were cut back, 1 base at V and 5 bases at J, with 13 bases in the middle. The CDR3 totals 14 residues. CDR3 nucleotides: TGCAGCGTTGAAGGAGGACTCGAAGGAGATACGCAGTATTTT. Encoded protein: CSVEGGLEGDTQYF.

This clonotype showed up just a few times. V usage is TRBV11-2 and J usage is TRBJ2-5; TRBD1 matches at 10 bases. CDR3 length: 16 amino acids. The ends lost 5 bases at V and 2 bases at J; junction bases unmatched: 8. The germline gives CDR1 SGHAT, CDR2 FQNNGV. The CDR3 region is CASSPGTGAGQETQYF. In DNA form, the CDR3 reads TGTGCCAGCAGCCCCGGGACAGGGGCAGGGCAAGAGACCCAGTACTTC.

This clonotype was detected a few times. V and J are TRBV19 and TRBJ1-4; TRBD1 matches at 7 bases. J lost 6 bases, V lost 2 bases, and 3 bases had no gene match. The CDR3 extends over 14 amino acids. The germline gives CDR1 LNHDA, CDR2 SQIVND (reference sequence). The CDR3 sequence is CASSINGQDEKLFF. CDR3 in DNA: TGTGCCAGTAGTATAAATGGACAGGATGAAAAACTGTTTTTT. Drawing the rest from reference TRBV19 and TRBJ1-4, the complete variable domain is DGGITQSPKYLFRKEGQNVTLSCEQNLNHDAMYWYRQDPGQGLRLIYYSQIVNDFQKGDIAEGYSVSREKKESFPLTVTSAQKNPTAFYLCASSINGQDEKLFFGSGTQLSVL.

This clonotype was picked up a small number of times. The V call is TRBV20-1, the J call TRBJ2-1; 14 bases agree with TRBD2. The last part of the DNA fits TRBJ2-7 better; the J call may be wrong. In germline, CDR1 is DFQATT, CDR2 SNEGSKA (reference sequence). The CDR3 length is 15 residues. The DNA of the CDR3 is TGCAGTACCGGAACGACTAGCGGGAGGGCTAGAGAGCAGTACTTC. The encoded protein is CSTGTTSGRAREQYF.

The V and J genes are TRBV24-1 and TRBJ2-3; D gene ambiguous. Germline assignment: CDR1 KGHDR and CDR2 SFDVKD. Trimming pared 2 bases from V and 8 bases from J, leaving 4 bases between. The CDR3 has 11 amino acids. CDR3 nucleotide sequence: TGTGCCACCAGTGATTATGGTACGCAGTATTTT. It specifies CATSDYGTQYF.

This clonotype was counted a few times. The rearrangement links TRBV7-8 to TRBJ2-3; a possible D gene is TRBD2 (5 bases). This CDR3 region has 14 residues. Germline-derived CDR1 and CDR2 are SGHVS and FQNEAQ. Deletions cut 1 base from V and 5 bases from J, with 10 bases between. CDR3 DNA: TGTGCCAGCAGCTTAGAGGTTCGGGGAGATACGCAGTATTTT. This sequence encodes CASSLEVRGDTQYF.

The rearrangement uses TRBV7-3 and TRBJ1-1; D gene ambiguous. Trimming stripped 1 base from V and 1 base from J, with 10 bases between. The CDR3 totals 15 residues. Germline-derived CDR1 and CDR2 are SGHTA and FQGTGA. CDR3 sequence reads: CASSLKPAGNTEAFF. The CDR3 coding sequence is TGTGCCAGCAGCTTAAAGCCCGCAGGGAACACTGAAGCTTTCTTT.

The chain recombines TRBV30 with TRBJ2-1; 10 bases align to TRBD2. Germline V gene sequence: CDR1 GTSNPN, CDR2 SVGIG (reference sequence). The V and J ends lost 0 bases and 7 bases, in that order; junction bases with no gene match: 12. CDR3 length: 17 residues. This CDR3 is CAWSVPSGLAEGNEQFF. The CDR3 bases are TGTGCCTGGAGTGTACCCAGCGGACTAGCGGAGGGGAATGAGCAGTTCTTC.

The chain carries TRBV29-1 and TRBJ2-7; D is possibly TRBD1 or TRBD2 (5 bases each). Germline assignment: CDR1 SQVTM and CDR2 ANQGSEA. CDR3 length equals 15 residues. Trimming left V 4 bases short and J 5 bases short, with 21 bases between. The CDR3 nucleotides read TGCAGCGTTGGCGGCGAGAGGCCTCTGGGGGACGAGCAGTACTTC. Amino acid sequence: CSVGGERPLGDEQYF.

This clonotype has more than one count but fewer than ten. The chain links TRBV20-1 to TRBJ2-5; D gene unclear. V gave up 6 bases and J gave up 1 base, with 9 bases separating them. The CDR3 spans 12 residues. The germline V gene encodes CDR1 DFQATT and CDR2 SNEGSKA (reference sequence). This CDR3 is CSALTAQETQYF. The CDR3 DNA reads as TGCAGTGCCCTCACAGCCCAAGAGACCCAGTACTTC.

V is TRBV7-2 and J is TRBJ2-3; D gene unclear. The CDR3 runs 14 residues. The V and J ends lost 3 bases and 7 bases respectively, with 14 bases between them. Germline CDR1 SGHTA, CDR2 FQGNSA. The CDR3 sequence: CASSFGSWQNTQYF. DNA of the CDR3: TGTGCCAGCAGCTTCGGCAGTTGGCAGAATACGCAGTATTTT.

This clonotype came up once. This chain uses TRBV20-1 with TRBJ2-7, with 8 bases identical to TRBD2. The CDR3 loop spans 16 amino acids. V shed 5 bases and J 4 bases; nucleotides not matched to a gene: 16. Germline V CDR1 and CDR2: DFQATT, SNEGSKA (reference sequence). CDR3 in DNA: TGCAGTGCTGCGTCGGGGACTAGATTCCCATCTTACGAGCAGTACTTC. It codes for CSAASGTRFPSYEQYF.

A note on this clonotype: One end of the junction does not line up with germline, which may come from a read error. V is TRBV12-3 or TRBV12-4 and J is TRBJ2-3; D not resolved. This CDR3 is built from 12 residues. The CDR3 sequence is CASRLGSDTQYF. The CDR3 nucleotides read TGTGCCAGCAGATTGGGGTCAGATACGCAATATTTC.

The gene calls are TRBV7-9 and TRBJ2-3, with no clear D. The V and J ends lost 4 bases and 4 bases respectively, with 12 bases between them. The germline gives CDR1 SEHNR, CDR2 FQNEAQ (reference sequence). The CDR3 length is 14 residues. The CDR3 DNA reads TGTGCCAGCAGCTCAGGCCTCTGGGCAGATACGCAGTATTTT. Translating gives CASSSGLWADTQYF.

This clonotype showed up just a few times. The chain has TRBV7-9 and TRBJ1-1; D remains ambiguous. V gave up 5 bases and J gave up 3 bases, with 7 bases separating them. The length of the CDR3 is 12 residues. CDR1 SEHNR and CDR2 FQNEAQ come from the germline V gene (reference sequence). The CDR3 protein is CASSPKDTEAFF. The CDR3 DNA sequence: TGTGCCAGCAGCCCTAAGGACACTGAAGCTTTCTTT.

In its sample, this clonotype was seen a few times. The rearrangement joins TRBV9 to TRBJ1-2; TRBD1 matches at 7 bases. With 4 bases clipped from V and 2 bases from J, the junction kept 8 bases outside the gene matches. Germline V gives CDR1 SGDLS, CDR2 YYNGEE. The CDR3 runs 15 residues. CDR3 residues: CASSPRQGENYGYTF. The CDR3 DNA reads TGTGCCAGCAGCCCTCGACAGGGTGAGAACTATGGCTACACCTTC.